The next 30 T cell receptor beta chains were all read from a single sample in a study of T cell responses to AZD1222 COVID-19 vaccine. Sequenced by immunoSEQ multiplex PCR; TCRdb stores in-frame clones only, minus some. The data show 80,000 or so clones, roughly nine tenths seen once. This specimen was peripheral blood, taken on day 0 of AZD1222 vaccination. All receptors come from an adult in good health.

This clone was recorded once. The rearrangement links TRBV7-8 to TRBJ2-3, with 10 nucleotides matching TRBD2. CDR1 and CDR2 (germline): SGHVS, FQNEAQ. This CDR3 spans 16 amino acids. Losses at the gene ends were 5 bases for V and 2 bases for J; bases not matched to a gene: 7. CDR3 protein: CASSRGLAALTDTQYF. The CDR3 DNA is TGTGCCAGCAGCCGAGGACTAGCGGCGCTCACAGATACGCAGTATTTT.

The chain joins TRBV19 to TRBJ1-1; a weak D match, TRBD1 (5 bases). Trimming left V 9 bases short and J 1 base short, with 12 bases between. Germline V CDR1 and CDR2: LNHDA, SQIVND (reference sequence). The CDR3 totals 13 residues. For the CDR3, the DNA is TGTGCCAGCCTTAGGGGCTGGAACACTGAAGCTTTCTTT. Its protein product is CASLRGWNTEAFF. The full variable domain, rest sourced from reference TRBV19 and TRBJ1-1, is DGGITQSPKYLFRKEGQNVTLSCEQNLNHDAMYWYRQDPGQGLRLIYYSQIVNDFQKGDIAEGYSVSREKKESFPLTVTSAQKNPTAFYLCASLRGWNTEAFFGQGTRLTVV.

The rearrangement joins TRBV30 to TRBJ1-1, with D unresolved. CDR1 and CDR2 (germline): GTSNPN, SVGIG (reference sequence). CDR3 length: 15 residues. The ends were cut back, 3 bases at V and 0 bases at J, with 14 bases in the middle. The CDR3 DNA follows: TGTGCCTGGAGGTCCGAACGGACGATGAACACTGAAGCTTTCTTT. Protein product: CAWRSERTMNTEAFF.

The V and J genes are TRBV18 and TRBJ1-3; no clear D gene. Germline V gene lookup returns CDR1 KGHSH and CDR2 LQKENI. The ends were cut back, 1 base at V and 1 base at J, with 5 bases in the middle. The CDR3 is 14 residues long. CDR3 in DNA: TGTGCCAGCTCACCACAGGGATCTGGAAACACCATATATTTT. Translated: CASSPQGSGNTIYF.

DNA for the CDR3: TGTGCCAGCAGTTACGGAAAGTCGGGCTCTGGAAACACCATATATTTT. This sequence encodes CASSYGKSGSGNTIYF. The V and J genes are TRBV6-5 and TRBJ1-3; unclear D gene. The ends were cut back, 2 bases at V and 0 bases at J, with 11 bases in the middle. CDR1 MNHEY and CDR2 SVGAGI come from the germline V gene. The CDR3 sequence is 16 residues long.

This rearrangement joins TRBV7-6 to TRBJ1-1, with TRBD1 matching over 8 bases. Germline V gives CDR1 SGHVS, CDR2 FNYEAQ. With 0 bases clipped from V and 0 bases from J, the junction kept 0 bases outside the gene matches. The CDR3 loop spans 15 amino acids. DNA of the CDR3: TGTGCCAGCAGCTTAGCACAGGGGGTGAACACTGAAGCTTTCTTT. Its translation is CASSLAQGVNTEAFF.

J is TRBJ1-2 and V is TRBV6-6; D remains unclear. This CDR3 is built from 11 residues. With 4 bases removed from V and 7 bases from J, the gap between germline ends came to 7 bases. The V gene's germline CDR1 is MNHNY and CDR2 SVGAGI (reference sequence). CDR3 DNA: TGTGCCAGCAGTTTCGAAAGTGGCTACACCTTC. Protein product: CASSFESGYTF.

V and J are TRBV30 and TRBJ1-1; a possible D gene is TRBD1 (5 bases). The V end lost 3 bases, the J end lost 1 base, and 21 bases lay between the germline ends. Per germline, CDR1 GTSNPN and CDR2 SVGIG (reference sequence). CDR3 size: 17 residues. The CDR3 spells CAWSALFRGKGNTEAFF. The CDR3 bases are TGTGCCTGGAGCGCTCTATTCCGGGGGAAGGGGAACACTGAAGCTTTCTTT.

The chain is built from TRBV28 and TRBJ2-2; 9 bases line up with TRBD1. The CDR3 loop spans 16 amino acids. J was trimmed by 4 bases and V by 8 bases; bases with no gene match: 11. From germline, CDR1 is MDHEN and CDR2 SYDVKM. CDR3: CASGPPMGQGTGELFF. CDR3 sequence (DNA): TGTGCCAGCGGCCCCCCCATGGGACAGGGCACCGGGGAGCTGTTTTTT.

The genes are TRBV6-2 or TRBV6-3 and TRBJ2-7; 10 bases map to TRBD1. The CDR3 totals 16 residues. The V segment lost 2 bases and the J segment 3 bases; nucleotides outside the gene matches: 7. Germline assignment: CDR1 MNHEY and CDR2 SVGEGT. Here the CDR3 reads CASSYPPRTGGYEQYF. The CDR3 DNA reads TGTGCCAGCAGTTACCCCCCGAGGACAGGGGGCTACGAGCAGTACTTC.

This rearrangement joins TRBV7-9 to TRBJ2-2; no firm D call. With 1 base removed from V and 8 bases from J, the gap between germline ends came to 8 bases. This CDR3 comprises 13 residues. From germline, CDR1 is SEHNR and CDR2 FQNEAQ (reference sequence). CDR3 nucleotides: TGTGCCAGCAGCTTAGAGTCCGCGGGGGAGCTGTTTTTT. Residues: CASSLESAGELFF.

This clone was detected only once. This chain links TRBV30 with TRBJ1-5; D unclear. Germline CDR1 is GTSNPN and CDR2 is SVGIG (reference sequence). Trimming stripped 0 bases from V and 4 bases from J, with 4 bases between. The length of the CDR3 is 12 residues. The CDR3 bases are TGTGCCTGGAGTGTAGGGAATCAGCCCCAGCATTTT. It encodes CAWSVGNQPQHF.

V usage is TRBV11-2 and J usage is TRBJ1-1; 7 bases align to TRBD1. The CDR3 is made up of 16 amino acids. V dropped 5 bases and J dropped 3; count of bases not matched to a gene: 12. CDR1 SGHAT and CDR2 FQNNGV come from the germline V gene. The CDR3 protein is CASSTTTGFGDTEAFF. CDR3 sequence (DNA): TGTGCCAGCAGCACCACGACAGGGTTTGGGGACACTGAAGCTTTCTTT.

The genes are TRBV19 and TRBJ1-2, with a tentative D call TRBD1 (6 bases). CDR1 is LNHDA, CDR2 SQIVND, per germline (reference sequence). The CDR3 length is 12 residues. With 8 bases removed from V and 4 bases from J, the gap between germline ends came to 11 bases. The chain's CDR3 is CASYGTLYGYTF. The CDR3 DNA is TGTGCCAGTTATGGGACACTCTATGGCTACACCTTC.

The chain joins TRBV19 to TRBJ2-7, with a weak D call TRBD1 (6 bases). The CDR3 length is 14 residues. Germline loops: CDR1 LNHDA, CDR2 SQIVND (reference sequence). With 5 bases removed from V and 5 bases from J, the gap between germline ends came to 16 bases. The CDR3 is CASSVSGQFDEQYF. The CDR3 nucleotides read TGTGCCAGTAGTGTCTCGGGACAATTTGACGAGCAGTACTTC.

The chain is built from TRBV27 and TRBJ1-6; D call uncertain. This CDR3 spans 12 amino acids. CDR1 is MNHEY and CDR2 is SMNVEV in the germline V gene (reference sequence). Trimming stripped 1 base from V and 9 bases from J, with 4 bases between. The DNA for the CDR3 is TGTGCCAGCAGTTTATGGGGTTCACCCCTCCACTTT. It specifies CASSLWGSPLHF.

Details on this clone: Other DNA sequences in the sample encode the same CDR3. The CDR3: CASSPGQNTEAFF. The CDR3 nucleotides read TGTGCCAGCTCACCCGGACAGAACACTGAAGCTTTCTTT. The chain couples TRBV18 to TRBJ1-1; TRBD1 might be the D (5 bases). CDR1 KGHSH and CDR2 LQKENI come from the germline V gene. The V and J ends lost 3 bases and 1 base respectively, with 6 bases between them. This CDR3 has 13 amino acids.

This chain connects TRBV2 to TRBJ2-7; either TRBD1 or TRBD2 may supply D (5 bases each). The germline V gene encodes CDR1 SNHLY and CDR2 FYNNEI. This CDR3 comprises 12 residues. Trimming shortened V by 4 bases and J by 6 bases, and 10 bases separated the two germline ends. The CDR3 loop is CASSGGGFEQYF. CDR3 nucleotides: TGTGCCAGCAGTGGGGGCGGGTTCGAGCAGTACTTC.

The chain recombines TRBV7-8 with TRBJ1-1; D ambiguous. This CDR3 comprises 13 residues. Germline V gene sequence: CDR1 SGHVS, CDR2 FQNEAQ. V lost 5 bases, J lost 0 bases, and 7 bases lay in between. CDR3 region: CASSPSMNTEAFF. The DNA for the CDR3 is TGTGCCAGCAGCCCCTCGATGAACACTGAAGCTTTCTTT.

The chain carries TRBV7-2 and TRBJ2-5; 10 nucleotides agree with TRBD2. The CDR3 loop spans 17 amino acids. Germline V gives CDR1 SGHTA, CDR2 FQGNSA. Trimming cost V 6 bases and J 3 bases; bases outside gene matches: 13. DNA of the CDR3: TGTGCCAGCAGGCCCCCGAATTTGAGCGGGAGGGAAGAGACCCAGTACTTC. This codes for CASRPPNLSGREETQYF.

The V and J genes are TRBV7-2 and TRBJ1-1; maybe TRBD1 (5 bases). Germline loops: CDR1 SGHTA, CDR2 FQGNSA. The V and J ends lost 5 bases and 0 bases respectively, with 13 bases between them. This CDR3 spans 15 amino acids. The CDR3 is CASSPRTSMNTEAFF. The DNA for the CDR3 is TGTGCCAGCAGCCCCCGGACATCCATGAACACTGAAGCTTTCTTT.

This chain links TRBV27 with TRBJ2-1, with 8 bases that match TRBD2. The ends lost 3 bases at V and 3 bases at J; junction bases unmatched: 1. CDR3 length: 14 residues. Germline V gene sequence: CDR1 MNHEY, CDR2 SMNVEV (reference sequence). CDR3 loop: CASSLGLVYNEQFF. Here the CDR3 DNA reads TGTGCCAGCAGTTTGGGACTAGTCTACAATGAGCAGTTCTTC.

The rearrangement links TRBV5-1 to TRBJ2-1; TRBD1 agrees at 9 bases. After removal of 0 bases from V and 4 bases from J, the junction contained 5 bases not matched to a gene. Per the germline V gene, CDR1 is SGHRS and CDR2 is YFSETQ. This CDR3 has 16 residues. The CDR3: CASSLGPTGGYNEQFF. Written as DNA, the CDR3 is TGCGCCAGCAGCTTGGGGCCGACAGGGGGGTACAATGAGCAGTTCTTC.

The V gene is TRBV7-6, the J gene TRBJ2-2; D is undetermined. V lost 5 bases and J 0 bases, leaving 13 bases between the germline ends. The length of the CDR3 is 16 residues. Germline V CDR1 and CDR2: SGHVS, FNYEAQ. Written as DNA, the CDR3 is TGTGCCAGCAGCCCTGGGCAGACAACGAACACCGGGGAGCTGTTTTTT. It codes for CASSPGQTTNTGELFF.

This clone was detected a few times. The rearrangement links TRBV7-3 to TRBJ2-3; D not certain. V was pared by 8 bases and J by 2 bases, with 8 bases between. Germline loops: CDR1 SGHTA, CDR2 FQGTGA. The CDR3 sequence is 12 residues long. The chain's CDR3 is CASGDFTDTQYF. The CDR3 DNA reads as TGTGCCAGCGGTGACTTCACAGATACGCAGTATTTT. Full variable domain (outside the CDR3, taken from reference TRBV7-3 and TRBJ2-3): GAGVSQTPSNKVTEKGKYVELRCDPISGHTALYWYRQSLGQGPEFLIYFQGTGAADDSGLPNDRFFAVRPEGSVSTLKIQRTERGDSAVYLCASGDFTDTQYFGPGTRLTVL.

The chain links TRBV10-1 to TRBJ2-3; tentative D call: TRBD2 (6 bases). Germline CDR1 is WNHNN and CDR2 is SYGVQD (reference sequence). V lost 2 bases to trimming and J lost 1 base, with 10 bases between them. The CDR3 has 15 residues. As DNA, the CDR3 is TGCGCCAGCAGTGAGATGGAGCGGGGCACAGATACGCAGTATTTT. Encoded protein: CASSEMERGTDTQYF.

V usage is TRBV28 and J usage is TRBJ2-2; 8 bases agree with TRBD1. The CDR3 is 15 residues long. Germline-derived CDR1 and CDR2 are MDHEN and SYDVKM. The ends lost 3 bases at V and 4 bases at J; junction bases unmatched: 4. Written as DNA, the CDR3 is TGTGCCAGCAGTTTCGCGACAGGGGCCACCGGGGAGCTGTTTTTT. It translates to CASSFATGATGELFF.

The chain recombines TRBV10-3 with TRBJ2-7; D uncertain. CDR1 and CDR2 (germline): ENHRY, SYGVKD. The CDR3 is 14 residues long. Trimming shortened V by 4 bases and J by 4 bases, and 14 bases separated the two germline ends. The chain's CDR3 is CAISGVGSSYEQYF. Here the CDR3 DNA reads TGTGCCATCAGTGGGGTTGGTTCTTCGTACGAGCAGTACTTC.

The rearrangement links TRBV19 to TRBJ2-5; D is ambiguous. The CDR3 extends over 16 amino acids. V gave up 5 bases and J gave up 1 base, with 17 bases separating them. Per the germline V gene, CDR1 is LNHDA and CDR2 is SQIVND (reference sequence). CDR3 DNA: TGTGCCAGTAGTGCTCGAACAGCGAACGTCCAAGAGACCCAGTACTTC. Amino acid sequence: CASSARTANVQETQYF. Complete variable domain (other parts from reference TRBV19 and TRBJ2-5): DGGITQSPKYLFRKEGQNVTLSCEQNLNHDAMYWYRQDPGQGLRLIYYSQIVNDFQKGDIAEGYSVSREKKESFPLTVTSAQKNPTAFYLCASSARTANVQETQYFGPGTRLLVL.

The V call is TRBV10-3, the J call TRBJ1-1; D is uncertain. The CDR3 covers 13 residues. The V gene lost 3 bases and the J gene lost 0 bases, with 5 bases spanning the gap. In germline, CDR1 is ENHRY, CDR2 SYGVKD. The CDR3 region is CAISDGMNTEAFF. DNA of the CDR3: TGTGCCATCAGTGATGGAATGAACACTGAAGCTTTCTTT.